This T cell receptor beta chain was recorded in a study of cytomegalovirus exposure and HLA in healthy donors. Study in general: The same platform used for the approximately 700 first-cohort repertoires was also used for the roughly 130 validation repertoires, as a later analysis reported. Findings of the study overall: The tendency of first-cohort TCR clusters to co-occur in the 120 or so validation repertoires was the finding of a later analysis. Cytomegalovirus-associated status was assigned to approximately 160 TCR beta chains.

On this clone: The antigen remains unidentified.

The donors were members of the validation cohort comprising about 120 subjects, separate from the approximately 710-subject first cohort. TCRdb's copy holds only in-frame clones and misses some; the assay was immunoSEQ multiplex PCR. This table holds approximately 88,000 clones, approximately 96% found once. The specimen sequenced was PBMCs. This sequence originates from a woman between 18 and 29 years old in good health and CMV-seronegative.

The DNA of the CDR3 is TGCGCCAGCAACAACGGACAGGACGCTTTTGTGGGCAGGAACACCGGGGAGCTGTTTTTT. Translation: CASNNGQDAFVGRNTGELFF. The rearrangement links TRBV5-1 to TRBJ2-2, with 7 bases identical to TRBD1. The V gene's germline CDR1 is SGHRS and CDR2 YFSETQ. Unmatched junction bases numbered 21, after V lost 6 bases and J lost 1 base. The CDR3 extends over 20 amino acids.